This is a list of T cell receptor beta chains from one sample in a study of early T cells in non-severe SARS-CoV-2 infection. A single record per CDR3 protein comes from TCRdb applying MiXCR to the 5' RACE reads. The table has about 100,000 distinct CDR3 sequences, 12% seen once. The sequencing input was whole blood. The receptors stem from an adult who was a healthcare worker with PCR-confirmed SARS-CoV-2 infection or an uninfected control (not recorded which). The CDR3 runs from the conserved cysteine through the conserved F or W. A D gene is named only where the DNA matches it firmly. Size values are once, few and many counts, or a class for expanded clones, and some rows have none.

TRBV20-1	-	TRBJ2-7	15	-	TGCAGTGCTAGGGATCCCGGGGTCAGTTCCTACGAGCAGTACTTC	CSARDPGVSSYEQYF
TRBV6-5	-	TRBJ2-5	12	many	TGTGCCAGCAGTTACGGCGGAGAGACCCAGTACTTC	CASSYGGETQYF
TRBV2	TRBD2	TRBJ2-1	19	many	TGTGCCAGCAGGGCAAGACTAGCGGGGGGCTCTAGCTCCTACAATGAGCAGTTCTTC	CASRARLAGGSSSYNEQFF
TRBV28	-	TRBJ1-5	13	-	TGTGCCAGCAGAACAGGGCCAAATCAGCCCCAGCATTTT	CASRTGPNQPQHF
TRBV3-1	-	TRBJ1-4	16	many	TGTGCCAGCAGCCAGAGGAGGGGGGGAAATAATGAAAAACTGTTTTTT	CASSQRRGGNNEKLFF
TRBV18	-	TRBJ2-3	14	many	TGTGCCAGCTCGCCCATTCTAAGCACAGATACGCAGTATTTT	CASSPILSTDTQYF
TRBV29-1	-	TRBJ1-1	11	-	TGCAGCGTTCTCACAGCCACTGAAGCTTTCTTT	CSVLTATEAFF
TRBV27	-	TRBJ1-3	15	few	TGTGCCAGCAGTCCCCTTTTTCGTCCTGGAAACACCATATATTTT	CASSPLFRPGNTIYF
TRBV6-2/TRBV6-3	TRBD2	TRBJ2-3	17	many	TGTGCCAGCAGTTACTGGTCGGGGGGACCTACCACAGATACGCAGTATTTT	CASSYWSGGPTTDTQYF
TRBV10-3	TRBD2	TRBJ2-1	16	-	TGTGCCACCCTTACTAGCGGGGGGATCTCCTACAATGAGCAGTTCTTC	CATLTSGGISYNEQFF
TRBV12-3/TRBV12-4	TRBD1	TRBJ1-6	14	many	TGTGCCAGCAGGAGACAGGGGGCCGGATCACCCCTCCACTTT	CASRRQGAGSPLHF
TRBV7-9	TRBD1	TRBJ1-6	14	few	TGTGCCAGCAGACCCGACAGGGGCGGCTCACCCCTCCACTTT	CASRPDRGGSPLHF
TRBV5-1	TRBD1	TRBJ1-1	14	-	TGCGCCAGCAGCTTAGGACAGGGCGGCACTGAAGCTTTCTTT	CASSLGQGGTEAFF